Shown below are 15 T cell receptor beta chains from a single sample sequenced in a study of shared clonotypes between healthy human individuals. Sequencing was performed with immunoSEQ multiplex PCR; in TCRdb, only in-frame clones are kept and a portion is missing. The sample has over 750,000 clones; about 97% are singletons. The naive CD8 subset, CD45RO-negative cells positively selected for CCR7, excluded terminally differentiated effector memory CD45RA+ cells. The source material was naive CD8+ T cells sorted from blood. Every receptor here comes from a man aged 25 to 40 in good health.

The chain has TRBV14 and TRBJ1-3; no definite D call. V gave up 2 bases and J gave up 2 bases, with 4 bases separating them. Per germline, CDR1 SGHDN and CDR2 FVKESK. The CDR3 runs to 13 residues. This CDR3 is CASSQIPGNTIYF. The CDR3 region has the DNA TGTGCCAGCAGCCAAATCCCTGGAAACACCATATATTTT.

Notes on this clone: The sample carries other DNA sequences with the same CDR3. The chain couples TRBV6-6 to TRBJ2-5; perhaps TRBD1 as D (6 bases). The length of the CDR3 is 13 residues. CDR1 is MNHNY, CDR2 SVGAGI, per germline (reference sequence). Trimming shortened V by 2 bases and J by 4 bases, and 8 bases separated the two germline ends. The CDR3 DNA reads TGTGCCAGCAGTTACCCAGGGGCAGAGACCCAGTACTTC. Protein product: CASSYPGAETQYF.

This chain uses TRBV9 with TRBJ2-5; 8 bases map to TRBD1. The CDR3 has 14 amino acids. Germline-derived CDR1 and CDR2 are SGDLS and YYNGEE. V dropped 3 bases and J dropped 3; count of bases not matched to a gene: 4. The CDR3 nucleotides are TGTGCCAGCAGCGCCGGGACAGGAGAAGAGACCCAGTACTTC. It encodes CASSAGTGEETQYF.

Of note for this clone: Other DNA variants within this sample encode the same CDR3. This chain uses TRBV5-1 with TRBJ2-7; unclear D gene. The V and J ends lost 3 bases and 4 bases respectively, with 5 bases between them. Germline CDR1 SGHRS, CDR2 YFSETQ. The CDR3 loop spans 11 amino acids. The CDR3 bases are TGCGCCAGCAGCTCAAATTACGAGCAGTACTTC. It codes for CASSSNYEQYF.

The chain has TRBV7-6 and TRBJ1-2, with 10 positions matching TRBD1. Germline values: CDR1 SGHVS, CDR2 FNYEAQ. V lost 5 bases, J lost 8 bases, and 5 bases stayed unmatched. There are 13 residues in the CDR3. The CDR3 bases are TGTGCCAGCAGCGCGGACAGGGGGGAGGGCTACACCTTC. Amino acids: CASSADRGEGYTF.

The V and J genes are TRBV11-2 and TRBJ2-7, with D perhaps given as TRBD1 or TRBD2 (5 bases each). The CDR3 length is 13 residues. The ends were cut back, 5 bases at V and 0 bases at J, with 8 bases in the middle. Germline V gene lookup returns CDR1 SGHAT and CDR2 FQNNGV. The CDR3 sequence is CASSKGTSYEQYF. In DNA, the CDR3 is TGTGCCAGCAGCAAAGGGACCTCCTACGAGCAGTACTTC.

The V call is TRBV19, the J call TRBJ2-1, with a tentative D call TRBD2 (6 bases). CDR1 is LNHDA, CDR2 SQIVND, per germline (reference sequence). V shed 5 bases and J shed 1 base, with 15 bases lying between them. This CDR3 comprises 16 residues. CDR3 sequence reads: CASSASDGGSYNEQFF. DNA for the CDR3: TGTGCCAGTAGTGCATCAGACGGGGGATCCTACAATGAGCAGTTCTTC.

The chain employs TRBV2 and TRBJ2-7; 7 bases map to TRBD1. Germline trimming cut 3 bases from V and 3 bases from J; bases unmatched to any gene: 8. The CDR3 is 15 residues long. The germline V gene encodes CDR1 SNHLY and CDR2 FYNNEI. As DNA, the CDR3 is TGTGCCAGCAGTGATAGGGACAGAGGAATCTACGAGCAGTACTTC. Its translation: CASSDRDRGIYEQYF.

This clone showed up just once. The chain carries TRBV25-1 and TRBJ2-3, with D perhaps matching TRBD1 or TRBD2 (5 bases each). The CDR3 covers 11 residues. V dropped 11 bases and J dropped 11 bases, with 17 bases sitting between them. Germline CDR1 and CDR2: MGHDK and SYGVNS. Here the CDR3 reads CAGGDSSEQYF. In nucleotides, the CDR3 is TGTGCCGGGGGAGACAGCAGTGAGCAGTATTTT.

This chain uses TRBV7-9 with TRBJ2-2; D not resolved. The V and J ends lost 5 bases and 0 bases respectively, with 16 bases between them. Germline-derived CDR1 and CDR2 are SEHNR and FQNEAQ (reference sequence). The CDR3 sequence is 17 residues long. CDR3 nucleotides: TGTGCCAGCAGCAGCCCGAGACACTCAGCGAACACCGGGGAGCTGTTTTTT. This codes for CASSSPRHSANTGELFF.

This chain connects TRBV6-5 to TRBJ2-7; weak D call: TRBD1 (5 bases). The V end was cut by 2 bases, the J end by 3 bases, with 14 bases between. The CDR3 runs to 15 residues. Germline CDR1 MNHEY, CDR2 SVGAGI. The CDR3 region has the DNA TGTGCCAGCAGTTACAATATTCAGGGAAGCTACGAGCAGTACTTC. Its protein is CASSYNIQGSYEQYF.

This clone has a single count. V gene TRBV5-6 combines with J gene TRBJ1-1; the D is unclear. Looked up from germline, CDR1 is SGHDT and CDR2 is YYEEEE. Trimming left V 1 base short and J 1 base short, with 11 bases between. This CDR3 contains 15 residues. In DNA form, the CDR3 reads TGTGCCAGCAGCTTGTGGGTAGGGAGGAACACTGAAGCTTTCTTT. Protein product: CASSLWVGRNTEAFF.

The gene calls are TRBV20-1 and TRBJ2-5, with D unclear. Trimming removed 3 bases from V and 5 bases from J, with 4 bases in between. Germline V CDR1 and CDR2: DFQATT, SNEGSKA (reference sequence). This CDR3 is 10 amino acids long. This CDR3 reads CSASGETQYF. The CDR3 DNA sequence: TGCAGTGCTAGTGGCGAGACCCAGTACTTC.

The chain employs TRBV10-3 and TRBJ2-1; 10 nucleotides match TRBD2. The CDR3 length is 16 residues. Germline values: CDR1 ENHRY, CDR2 SYGVKD. V was pared by 1 base and J by 6 bases, with 6 bases of the junction left unmatched. The CDR3 protein is CAISEFASGSSNEQFF. In DNA, the CDR3 is TGTGCCATCAGTGAGTTTGCTAGCGGGAGTTCCAATGAGCAGTTCTTC.

This clone is a singleton in its sample. The chain is built from TRBV9 and TRBJ2-1, with D perhaps matching TRBD1 (6 bases). Germline V gene data show CDR1 as SGDLS and CDR2 as YYNGEE. The CDR3 is 16 amino acids. V lost 1 base to trimming and J lost 4 bases, with 15 bases between them. In DNA form, the CDR3 reads TGTGCCAGCAGCGTATCCAAGGGGGATCCTTACAATGAGCAGTTCTTC. It translates to CASSVSKGDPYNEQFF.